These 23 T cell receptor beta chains share one sample of origin, sequenced in a study of graft-versus-host responses after intestinal transplantation (dated by TCRdb to the early 2020s). Preparation of the library involved the immunoSEQ multiplex PCR assay. TCRdb provides this immuneACCESS table in a form limited to in-frame rearrangements. Some clones are lacking; in checked studies, under half of them reflect an unresolved V gene, and why the rest are absent is not known. Present in this sample are approximately 50,000 clones, 80% to 90% of which were seen just once. The leading ten clones occupy less than 2% of the sample. The material was PBMCs, obtained 26 days after transplant. The receptors originated from a human patient who received an intestinal transplant, so some T cells may come from the graft donor.

This CDR3 reads CASSQGFALAGSTDTQYF. CDR3 nucleotide sequence: TGCGCCAGCAGCCAAGGGTTTGCTCTAGCGGGGAGCACAGATACGCAGTATTTT. This rearrangement joins TRBV4-1 to TRBJ2-3, with 9 bases aligning to TRBD2. The germline CDR1 and CDR2 sequences are MGHRA and YSYEKL. After removal of 1 base from V and 0 bases from J, the junction contained 8 bases not matched to a gene. This CDR3 is 18 amino acids long.

V gene TRBV20-1 combines with J gene TRBJ1-1; D gene uncertain. Germline V gene sequence: CDR1 DFQATT, CDR2 SNEGSKA (reference sequence). The CDR3 sequence is 11 residues long. The V and J ends lost 3 bases and 6 bases respectively, with 8 bases between them. CDR3 protein: CSASVGAEAFF. As DNA, the CDR3 is TGCAGTGCTAGCGTAGGAGCTGAAGCTTTCTTT.

This clone was seen a few times. The chain couples TRBV14 to TRBJ2-3, with 15 nucleotides matching TRBD2. V trimming: 4 bases; J trimming: 5 bases; junction bases outside the gene matches: 7. The CDR3 has 17 amino acids. CDR1 and CDR2 (germline): SGHDN, FVKESK. The DNA of the CDR3 is TGTGCCAGCAGCCCGGGACTAGCGGGGGGCCGGGGAGATACGCAGTATTTT. As protein: CASSPGLAGGRGDTQYF.

The rearrangement uses TRBV4-1 and TRBJ2-4; 8 nucleotides agree with TRBD1. V was clipped by 2 bases and J by 7 bases; unmatched bases: 7. The CDR3 extends over 15 amino acids. Germline CDR1 is MGHRA and CDR2 is YSYEKL. Here the CDR3 reads CASSQTDREVNIQYF. Here the CDR3 DNA reads TGCGCCAGCAGCCAAACGGACAGGGAGGTGAACATTCAGTACTTC.

In the case of this clone: The junction differs from germline at one of its ends, possibly a read error. V usage is TRBV7-7 and J usage is TRBJ2-1, with D tentatively TRBD1 (5 bases). The CDR3 covers 14 residues. Germline CDR1 reads SSHAT; CDR2 reads FNYEAQ (reference sequence). The CDR3 DNA is TGTGCTAGCAGCGCATTCCAGGGTTTAGATGAGCAGTTCTTC. Translating it yields CASSAFQGLDEQFF.

The chain combines TRBV28 with TRBJ1-5, with D hard to call. The CDR3 totals 13 residues. Germline V gene lookup returns CDR1 MDHEN and CDR2 SYDVKM. V lost 3 bases, J lost 2 bases, and 5 bases lay in between. DNA for the CDR3: TGTGCCAGCAGTTTTACAGGCAATCAGCCCCAGCATTTT. Its protein is CASSFTGNQPQHF.

The chain couples TRBV4-2 to TRBJ2-3; 13 nucleotides align to TRBD2. CDR1 is LGHNA, CDR2 YNFKEQ, per germline. V gave up 5 bases and J gave up 6 bases; unmatched junction bases: 8. The CDR3 covers 16 residues. CDR3 residues: CASSVELAGGPDTQYF. The CDR3 DNA reads as TGTGCCAGCAGCGTAGAACTAGCGGGGGGGCCGGATACGCAGTATTTT.

The J gene is TRBJ1-2, the V gene TRBV5-6; D call uncertain. Germline loops: CDR1 SGHDT, CDR2 YYEEEE. This CDR3 is 15 amino acids long. V gave up 4 bases and J gave up 3 bases, with 16 bases separating them. CDR3 in DNA: TGTGCCAGCAGCCCGGGAGGCGTCGGGTACTATGGCTACACCTTC. Translation gives CASSPGGVGYYGYTF.

This rearrangement joins TRBV15 to TRBJ2-2; tentatively, D is TRBD2 (5 bases). Trimming took off 5 bases at V and 5 bases at J, with 9 bases between the two ends. Germline CDR1 and CDR2: LNHNV and YYDKDF (reference sequence). This CDR3 region has 13 residues. The CDR3 DNA reads TGTGCCACCAGCGAGGGCGGGACCGGGGAGCTGTTTTTT. This sequence encodes CATSEGGTGELFF.

J is TRBJ2-1 and V is TRBV7-2; 9 bases fit TRBD2. Trimming removed 0 bases from V and 4 bases from J; junction bases left unmatched: 4. Germline CDR1 and CDR2: SGHTA and FQGNSA. The CDR3 length is 16 residues. The CDR3: CASSLAPAGGYNEQFF. CDR3 coding DNA: TGTGCCAGCAGCTTAGCGCCAGCGGGGGGTTACAATGAGCAGTTCTTC.

This clone has just one count. J is TRBJ2-2 and V is TRBV19; 8 bases align to TRBD2. Germline V lookup: CDR1 LNHDA, CDR2 SQIVND (reference sequence). The junction had 6 bases not matched to a gene; V was cut back by 6 bases and J by 3 bases. The CDR3 runs to 15 residues. The CDR3 loop reads CASSPSGGYTGELFF. The CDR3 region has the DNA TGTGCCAGTAGCCCGAGCGGGGGATACACCGGGGAGCTGTTTTTT.

V and J are TRBV6-1 and TRBJ1-3, with 7 nucleotides matching TRBD1. The CDR3 totals 14 residues. Losses at the gene ends were 6 bases for V and 2 bases for J; bases not matched to a gene: 4. The germline V gene encodes CDR1 MNHNS and CDR2 SASEGT. CDR3: CASSVTGTGNTIYF. CDR3 in DNA: TGTGCCAGCAGCGTGACAGGGACTGGAAACACCATATATTTT.

The V gene is TRBV30, the J gene TRBJ1-2; D gene unclear. The germline CDR1 and CDR2 sequences are GTSNPN and SVGIG (reference sequence). V was cut by 0 bases and J by 3 bases, with 14 bases left in between. This CDR3 comprises 15 residues. The DNA for the CDR3 is TGTGCCTGGAGTGTACTCCCACAGATCGACTATGGCTACACCTTC. Protein: CAWSVLPQIDYGYTF.

The chain combines TRBV5-8 with TRBJ1-3; TRBD1 matches at 8 bases. CDR1 is SGHTS, CDR2 YDEGEE, per germline. Unmatched junction bases numbered 1, after V lost 0 bases and J lost 2 bases. The CDR3 is 15 residues long. CDR3 nucleotides: TGTGCCAGCAGCTTGGTGGACAGGGCTGGAAACACCATATATTTT. It specifies CASSLVDRAGNTIYF.

J is TRBJ2-5 and V is TRBV10-2; TRBD2 matches 8 bases. This CDR3 comprises 16 residues. CDR1 and CDR2 from the germline V gene are WSHSY and SAAADI. V was pared by 7 bases and J by 5 bases, with 15 bases of the junction left unmatched. CDR3 sequence (DNA): TGCGCCAGCAAATTACGAGCGGGGGCCCCAACGGAGACCCAGTACTTC. Residues: CASKLRAGAPTETQYF.

The table lists this clone with a count of one. This chain uses TRBV6-5 with TRBJ2-5; 9 nucleotides agree with TRBD2. In germline, CDR1 is MNHEY, CDR2 SVGAGI. Trimming removed 2 bases from V and 5 bases from J; junction bases left unmatched: 6. The CDR3 is 15 residues long. The CDR3 here is CASSYVAGVWETQYF. DNA for the CDR3: TGTGCCAGCAGTTACGTAGCGGGAGTGTGGGAGACCCAGTACTTC.

This chain connects TRBV2 to TRBJ2-5; D is unresolved. CDR1 is SNHLY and CDR2 is FYNNEI in the germline V gene. The CDR3 has 13 amino acids. Deletions cut 0 bases from V and 7 bases from J, with 9 bases between. The CDR3 sequence is CASSEARNWTQYF. Written as DNA, the CDR3 is TGTGCCAGCAGTGAAGCCCGTAATTGGACCCAGTACTTC.

This chain connects TRBV4-3 to TRBJ1-6, with 8 bases identical to TRBD1. The germline V gene encodes CDR1 LGHNA and CDR2 YSLEER. The CDR3 is made up of 15 amino acids. Unmatched junction bases numbered 3, after V lost 0 bases and J lost 8 bases. In DNA form, the CDR3 reads TGCGCCAGCAGCCAAGACAGGGGGCCGGATTCACCCCTCCACTTT. Translation: CASSQDRGPDSPLHF.

V is TRBV19 and J is TRBJ1-1; TRBD1 might be the D (6 bases). The CDR3 has 11 residues. Trimming pared 7 bases from V and 9 bases from J, leaving 12 bases between. Per the germline V gene, CDR1 is LNHDA and CDR2 is SQIVND (reference sequence). CDR3 region: CASIHRDKAFF. The DNA for the CDR3 is TGTGCCAGTATTCACAGGGATAAAGCTTTCTTT.

The J gene is TRBJ1-5, the V gene TRBV6-5; the D gene is possibly TRBD1 (6 bases). Trimming took off 5 bases at V and 6 bases at J, with 17 bases between the two ends. The CDR3 contains 15 residues. The germline V gene encodes CDR1 MNHEY and CDR2 SVGAGI. The CDR3 DNA reads TGTGCCAGCAGTCAAACGGGGGGCATGGGTCAGCCCCAGCATTTT. Translating gives CASSQTGGMGQPQHF.

The J gene is TRBJ2-1, the V gene TRBV19, with 13 bases identical to TRBD2. The CDR3 loop spans 15 amino acids. Germline values: CDR1 LNHDA, CDR2 SQIVND (reference sequence). The V and J ends lost 6 bases and 9 bases, in that order; junction bases with no gene match: 8. Here the CDR3 reads CASSWGTSGTSEQFF. CDR3 DNA: TGTGCCAGTAGCTGGGGGACTAGCGGGACGAGTGAGCAGTTCTTC. Full variable domain (rest looked up from reference TRBV19 and TRBJ2-1): DGGITQSPKYLFRKEGQNVTLSCEQNLNHDAMYWYRQDPGQGLRLIYYSQIVNDFQKGDIAEGYSVSREKKESFPLTVTSAQKNPTAFYLCASSWGTSGTSEQFFGPGTRLTVL.

This chain connects TRBV7-6 to TRBJ1-4; D may be TRBD1 (5 bases). V shed 3 bases and J shed 10 bases, with 15 bases lying between them. Germline V CDR1 and CDR2: SGHVS, FNYEAQ. The CDR3 is 14 amino acids. CDR3 nucleotides: TGTGCCAGCAGCTTCATCGGCAGGGAGGGAAAACTGTTTTTT. Translation: CASSFIGREGKLFF.

The V gene is TRBV19, the J gene TRBJ2-1, with no clear D. CDR3 length equals 15 residues. V was cut by 3 bases and J by 0 bases, with 9 bases left in between. Germline V CDR1 and CDR2: LNHDA, SQIVND (reference sequence). The CDR3 nucleotides read TGTGCCAGTAGTATCGCACGGAGCTCCTACAATGAGCAGTTCTTC. Protein product: CASSIARSSYNEQFF.